This TCR beta chain was recorded in a study of T cell changes during pregnancy in multiple sclerosis. Profiling relied on immunoSEQ multiplex PCR, and the TCRdb table lists in-frame clones only, not all of them. The data hold tens of thousands of clones, with roughly nine tenths observed a single time. The CDR3 consists of 16 residues. The V gene's germline CDR1 is LGHNA and CDR2 YNFKEQ. V lost 0 bases to trimming and J lost 6 bases; unmatched junction nucleotides: 7. This TCR was sampled from a female donor in good health, enrolled as a control in a pregnancy study. The chain joins TRBV4-2 to TRBJ2-1, with 8 bases aligning to TRBD2. The starting material was peripheral blood, obtained after pregnancy. CDR3 DNA: TGTGCCAGCAGCCAAGAGAGGGGTAGCGGGGTCAATGAGCAGTTCTTC. It is translated as CASSQERGSGVNEQFF.